Listed here are 5 T cell receptor beta chains from one sample, sequenced in a study of T cells after yellow fever vaccination. TCRdb re-analysed the 5' RACE reads in MiXCR, keeping a single row per CDR3 protein. The table shows around 310,000 distinct CDR3 sequences, with around 4% occurring only once. This specimen consisted of PBMCs, obtained on the day of the yellow fever booster vaccination. The receptor set was obtained from a man aged 18 to 30 who received the YFV17D yellow fever vaccine.

The V gene is TRBV29-1, the J gene TRBJ2-7, with 7 bases identical to TRBD2. The V gene end was trimmed by 6 bases and the J gene end by 7 bases; junction bases not matched to a gene: 6. The CDR3 loop spans 11 amino acids. Germline-derived CDR1 and CDR2 are SQVTM and ANQGSEA. This chain's CDR3 is CSVTSYREQYF. CDR3 in DNA: TGCAGCGTGACTAGCTATCGTGAGCAGTACTTC.

The chain links TRBV20-1 to TRBJ2-3; D is undetermined. V was cut by 7 bases and J by 7 bases, with 15 bases left in between. Per the germline V gene, CDR1 is DFQATT and CDR2 is SNEGSKA (reference sequence). This CDR3 region has 12 residues. CDR3 DNA sequence: TGCAGTGTTAAGAACGAGCCAAATACGCAGTATTTT. Amino acid sequence: CSVKNEPNTQYF.

V gene TRBV5-1 combines with J gene TRBJ2-1; perhaps D is TRBD1 or TRBD2 (5 bases each). Trimming took 3 bases from V and 8 from J, leaving 9 bases between them. The CDR3 runs 12 residues. Germline V gene sequence: CDR1 SGHRS, CDR2 YFSETQ. The CDR3 spells CASSSGDDEQFF. Written as DNA, the CDR3 is TGCGCCAGCAGCTCCGGGGACGATGAGCAGTTCTTC.

In its sample, this clonotype was seen many times. This chain uses TRBV7-3 with TRBJ2-5, with a possible D match to TRBD2 (6 bases). This CDR3 is built from 15 residues. CDR1 SGHTA and CDR2 FQGTGA come from the germline V gene. The V end was cut by 2 bases, the J end by 1 base, with 11 bases between. CDR3 nucleotides: TGTGCCAGCAGCTTAGCAGGAGGGCTCCAAGAGACCCAGTACTTC. This translates into CASSLAGGLQETQYF.

This clonotype was observed a handful of times. The gene calls are TRBV20-1 and TRBJ1-1; TRBD1 might be the D (5 bases). The CDR3 runs 14 residues. V was pared by 5 bases and J by 5 bases, with 18 bases between. Germline V CDR1 and CDR2: DFQATT, SNEGSKA (reference sequence). DNA for the CDR3: TGCAGTGCTCCTGGGGGACCGATGGATACTGAAGCTTTCTTT. Residues: CSAPGGPMDTEAFF.